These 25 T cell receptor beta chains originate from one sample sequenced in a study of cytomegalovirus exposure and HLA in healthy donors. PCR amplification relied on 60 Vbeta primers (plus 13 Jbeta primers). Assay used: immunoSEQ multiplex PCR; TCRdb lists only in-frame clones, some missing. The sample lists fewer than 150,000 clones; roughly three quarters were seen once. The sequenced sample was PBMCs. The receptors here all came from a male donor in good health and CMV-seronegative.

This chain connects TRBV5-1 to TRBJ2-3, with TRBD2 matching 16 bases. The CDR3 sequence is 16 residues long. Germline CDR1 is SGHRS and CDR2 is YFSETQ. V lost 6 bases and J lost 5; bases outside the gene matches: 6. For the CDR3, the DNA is TGCGCCAGCAAACCGGGACTAGCGGGGGGGATAGATACGCAGTATTTT. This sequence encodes CASKPGLAGGIDTQYF.

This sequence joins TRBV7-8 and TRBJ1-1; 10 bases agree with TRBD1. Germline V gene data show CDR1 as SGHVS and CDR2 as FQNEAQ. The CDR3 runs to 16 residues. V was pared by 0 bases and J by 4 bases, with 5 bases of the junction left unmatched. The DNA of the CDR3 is TGTGCCAGCAGCTTAGCGACAGGGGGCCGAGGCACTGAAGCTTTCTTT. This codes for CASSLATGGRGTEAFF.

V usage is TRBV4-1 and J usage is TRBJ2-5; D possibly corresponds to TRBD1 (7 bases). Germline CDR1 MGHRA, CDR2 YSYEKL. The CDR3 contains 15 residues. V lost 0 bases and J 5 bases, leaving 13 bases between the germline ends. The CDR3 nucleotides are TGCGCCAGCAGCCAAGATGCCAGGGGGGTGGAGACCCAGTACTTC. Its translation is CASSQDARGVETQYF.

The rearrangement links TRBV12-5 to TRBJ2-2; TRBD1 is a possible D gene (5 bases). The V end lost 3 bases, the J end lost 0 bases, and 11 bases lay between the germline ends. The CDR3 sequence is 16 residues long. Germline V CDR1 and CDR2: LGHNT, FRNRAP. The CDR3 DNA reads TGTGCTAGTGGTTTAAGGGGCCCTACGAACACCGGGGAGCTGTTTTTT. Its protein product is CASGLRGPTNTGELFF.

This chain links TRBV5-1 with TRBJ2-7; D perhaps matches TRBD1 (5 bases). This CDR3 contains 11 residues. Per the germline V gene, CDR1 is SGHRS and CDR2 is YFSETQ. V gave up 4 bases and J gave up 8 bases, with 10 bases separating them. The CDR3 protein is CASSQDTQQYF. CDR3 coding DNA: TGCGCCAGCAGCCAGGACACCCAGCAGTACTTC.

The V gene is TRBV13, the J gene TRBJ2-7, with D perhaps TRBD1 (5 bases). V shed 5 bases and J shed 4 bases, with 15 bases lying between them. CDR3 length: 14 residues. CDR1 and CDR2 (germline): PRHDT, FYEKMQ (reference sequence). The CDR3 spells CASSPKDTPYEQYF. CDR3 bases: TGTGCCAGCAGCCCAAAGGACACCCCGTACGAGCAGTACTTC.

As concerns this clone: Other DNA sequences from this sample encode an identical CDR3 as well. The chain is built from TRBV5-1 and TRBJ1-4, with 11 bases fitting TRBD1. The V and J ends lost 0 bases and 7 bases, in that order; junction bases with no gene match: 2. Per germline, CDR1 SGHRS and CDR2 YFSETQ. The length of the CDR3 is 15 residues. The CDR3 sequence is CASSLAGTGGEKLFF. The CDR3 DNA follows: TGCGCCAGCAGCTTGGCCGGGACAGGGGGTGAAAAACTGTTTTTT.

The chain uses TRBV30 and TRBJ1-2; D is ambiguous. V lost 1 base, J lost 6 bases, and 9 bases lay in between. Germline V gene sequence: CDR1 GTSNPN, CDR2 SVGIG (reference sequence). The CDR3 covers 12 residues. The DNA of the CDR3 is TGTGCCTGGAGTGAGACTTGGGATGGCTACACCTTC. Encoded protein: CAWSETWDGYTF.

The CDR3: CASSNFSFERGQPGSYNEQFF. The DNA of the CDR3 is TGTGCCAGCAGCAATTTTTCTTTTGAGCGGGGCCAACCCGGTTCCTACAATGAGCAGTTCTTC. This chain uses TRBV21-1 with TRBJ2-1; the DNA was not compared with TRBD2, the D call given in the table. TRBV21-1 is a pseudogene. There are 21 residues in the CDR3.

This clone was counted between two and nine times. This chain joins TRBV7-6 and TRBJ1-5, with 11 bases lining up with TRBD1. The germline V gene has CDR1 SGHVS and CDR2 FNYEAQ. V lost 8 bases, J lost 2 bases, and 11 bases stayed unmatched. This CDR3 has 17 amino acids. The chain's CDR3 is CASSLGTGGRGNQPQHF. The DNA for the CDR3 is TGTGCCAGCTCCCTAGGGACAGGGGGACGTGGCAATCAGCCCCAGCATTTT.

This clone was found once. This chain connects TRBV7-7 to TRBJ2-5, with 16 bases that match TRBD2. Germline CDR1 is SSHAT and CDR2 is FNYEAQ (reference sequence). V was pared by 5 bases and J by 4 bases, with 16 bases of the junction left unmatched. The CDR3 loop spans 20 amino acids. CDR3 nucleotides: TGTGCCAGCAGCCGGTCAAAGGCCGGGACTAGCGGGGGGGCACGAGAGACCCAGTACTTC. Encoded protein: CASSRSKAGTSGGARETQYF.

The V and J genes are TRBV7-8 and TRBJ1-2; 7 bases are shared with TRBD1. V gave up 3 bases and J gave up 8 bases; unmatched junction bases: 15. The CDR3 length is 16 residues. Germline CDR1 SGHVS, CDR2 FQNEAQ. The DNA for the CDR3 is TGTGCCAGCAGCTTGGCGGTAGGGACAGCTGTGCAAGGCTACACCTTC. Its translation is CASSLAVGTAVQGYTF.

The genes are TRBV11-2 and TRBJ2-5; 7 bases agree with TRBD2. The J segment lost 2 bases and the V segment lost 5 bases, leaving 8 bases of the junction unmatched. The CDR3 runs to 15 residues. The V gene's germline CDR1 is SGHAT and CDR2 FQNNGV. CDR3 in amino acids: CASSLRGLLQETQYF. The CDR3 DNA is TGTGCCAGCAGCCTTCGGGGACTACTACAAGAGACCCAGTACTTC. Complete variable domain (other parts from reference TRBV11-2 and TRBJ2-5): EAGVAQSPRYKIIEKRQSVAFWCNPISGHATLYWYQQILGQGPKLLIQFQNNGVVDDSQLPKDRFSAERLKGVDSTLKIQPAKLEDSAVYLCASSLRGLLQETQYFGPGTRLLVL.

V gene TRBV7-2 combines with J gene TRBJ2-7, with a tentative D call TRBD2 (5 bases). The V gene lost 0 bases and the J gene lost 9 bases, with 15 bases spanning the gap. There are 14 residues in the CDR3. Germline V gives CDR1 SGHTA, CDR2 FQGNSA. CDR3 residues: CASSLARGLERQYF. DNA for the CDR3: TGTGCCAGCAGCTTAGCGAGAGGGCTCGAACGGCAGTACTTC.

This CDR3 is CARSFGDGTDTQYF. DNA for the CDR3: TGTGCCAGAAGCTTCGGGGATGGCACAGATACGCAGTATTTT. This chain uses TRBV5-3 with TRBJ2-3; a weak D match, TRBD2 (5 bases). TRBV5-3 is labeled an ORF, and its function is uncertain. The V end was cut by 2 bases, the J end by 1 base, with 8 bases between. This CDR3 region has 14 residues.

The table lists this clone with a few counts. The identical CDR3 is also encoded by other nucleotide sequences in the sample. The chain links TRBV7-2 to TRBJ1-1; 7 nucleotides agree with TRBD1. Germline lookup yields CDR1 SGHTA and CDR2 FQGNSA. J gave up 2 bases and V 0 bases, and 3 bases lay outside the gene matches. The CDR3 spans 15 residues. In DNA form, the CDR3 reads TGTGCCAGCAGCTTAGCTGGGACAGTCAACACTGAAGCTTTCTTT. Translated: CASSLAGTVNTEAFF.

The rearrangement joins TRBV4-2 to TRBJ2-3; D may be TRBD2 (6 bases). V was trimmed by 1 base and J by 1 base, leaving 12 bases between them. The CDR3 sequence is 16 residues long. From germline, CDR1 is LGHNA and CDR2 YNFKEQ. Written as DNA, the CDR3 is TGTGCCAGCAGCCAAGTCACGGGCGGGGGCACAGATACGCAGTATTTT. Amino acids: CASSQVTGGGTDTQYF.

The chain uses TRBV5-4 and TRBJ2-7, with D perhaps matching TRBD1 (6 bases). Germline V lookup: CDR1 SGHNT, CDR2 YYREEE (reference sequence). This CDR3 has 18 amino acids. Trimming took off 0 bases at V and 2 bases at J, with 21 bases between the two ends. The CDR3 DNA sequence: TGTGCCAGCAGCTTGGAGGTGTTGGGGGCGAATAGGGCCTACGAGCAGTACTTC. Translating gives CASSLEVLGANRAYEQYF. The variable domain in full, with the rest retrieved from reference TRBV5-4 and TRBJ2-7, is ETGVTQSPTHLIKTRGQQVTLRCSSQSGHNTVSWYQQALGQGPQFIFQYYREEENGRGNFPPRFSGLQFPNYSSELNVNALELDDSALYLCASSLEVLGANRAYEQYFGPGTRLTVT.

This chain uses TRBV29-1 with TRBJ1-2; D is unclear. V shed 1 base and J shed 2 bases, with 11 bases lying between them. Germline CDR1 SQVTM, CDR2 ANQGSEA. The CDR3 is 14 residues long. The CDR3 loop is CSVEAAGLNYGYTF. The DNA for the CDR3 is TGCAGCGTTGAAGCTGCGGGGTTGAACTATGGCTACACCTTC.

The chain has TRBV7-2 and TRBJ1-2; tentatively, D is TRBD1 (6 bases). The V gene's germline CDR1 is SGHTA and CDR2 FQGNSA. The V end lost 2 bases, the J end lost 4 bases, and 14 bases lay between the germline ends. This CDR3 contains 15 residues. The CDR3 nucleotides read TGTGCCAGCAGCTTAAACCCAGGACAGCTCTATGGCTACACCTTC. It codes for CASSLNPGQLYGYTF.

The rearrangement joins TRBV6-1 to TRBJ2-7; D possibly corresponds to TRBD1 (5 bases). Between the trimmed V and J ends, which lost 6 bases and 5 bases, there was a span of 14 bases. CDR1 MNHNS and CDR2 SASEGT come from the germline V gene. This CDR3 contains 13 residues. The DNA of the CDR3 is TGTGCCAGCAGGACGTTAGAAGGGGACGAGCAGTACTTC. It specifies CASRTLEGDEQYF.

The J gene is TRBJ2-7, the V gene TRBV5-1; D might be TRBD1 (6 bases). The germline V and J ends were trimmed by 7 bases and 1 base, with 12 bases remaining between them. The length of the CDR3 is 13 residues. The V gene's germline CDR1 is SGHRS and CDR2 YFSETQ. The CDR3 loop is CASSGTLSYEQYF. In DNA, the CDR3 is TGCGCCAGCTCCGGGACACTTTCCTACGAGCAGTACTTC.

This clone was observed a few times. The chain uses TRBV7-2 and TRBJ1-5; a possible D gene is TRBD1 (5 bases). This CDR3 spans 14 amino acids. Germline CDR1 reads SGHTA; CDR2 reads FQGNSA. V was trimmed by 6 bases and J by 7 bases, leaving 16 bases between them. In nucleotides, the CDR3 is TGTGCCAGCAGTACTCCAGGGCACAAACAGCCCCAGCATTTT. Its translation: CASSTPGHKQPQHF.

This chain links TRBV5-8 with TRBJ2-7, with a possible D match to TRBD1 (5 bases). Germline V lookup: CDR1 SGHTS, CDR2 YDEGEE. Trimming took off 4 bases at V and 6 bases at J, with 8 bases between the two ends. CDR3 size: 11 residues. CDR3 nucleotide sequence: TGTGCCAGCAGCATAACAGGCGAGCAGTACTTC. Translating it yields CASSITGEQYF.

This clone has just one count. In DNA form, the CDR3 reads TGTGCCAGCAGTAGCGACGGGAAACTGTTTTTT. Its translation: CASSSDGKLFF. The chain is built from TRBV6-5 and TRBJ1-4; D gene unclear. V lost 5 bases, J lost 11 bases, and 9 bases lay in between. Germline CDR1 is MNHEY and CDR2 is SVGAGI. There are 11 residues in the CDR3.